This T cell receptor (beta chain) was sequenced in a study of OX40 agonist ivuxolimab in advanced cancers. Study at large: Dose-escalation patients suffered from hepatocellular carcinoma, melanoma, renal cell or head and neck cancer.

Measured with immunoSEQ multiplex PCR; TCRdb has only the in-frame clones, and not every one. The sample has around 26,000 clones; roughly four fifths are singletons. Specimen: CD4+ or CD8+ T cells sorted from blood, collected in a trial of the OX40 agonist ivuxolimab. The sequence was obtained from an adult with an advanced solid tumor such as melanoma, head and neck, liver or kidney cancer.

As DNA, the CDR3 is TGTGCCAGCAGTTTTGCCGGAGCAGGTTACGAGCAGTACTTC. Residues: CASSFAGAGYEQYF. The genes are TRBV28 and TRBJ2-7; D remains unclear. Germline lookup yields CDR1 MDHEN and CDR2 SYDVKM. Deletions cut 3 bases from V and 4 bases from J, with 13 bases between. CDR3 length equals 14 residues.